The entry below describes one TCR beta chain. The antigen is not known. TCR beta CDR3 regions were amplified from RNA transcripts. The HTBI set primed first-round TCR CDR3 RT-PCR. TCRdb reanalysed the multiplex PCR reads using MiXCR and keeps one entry per CDR3 protein. The data show tens of thousands of distinct CDR3 sequences, 54% seen once. This sample was included in a study of T cells in Graves' hyperthyroidism and ophthalmopathy. Overall study results and limits: The model foresaw ophthalmopathy a median around 6.8 months prior to onset. Blood also showed most of the thyroid clonotypes that were expanded above 0.001.

The ends were cut back, 1 base at V and 1 base at J, with 14 bases in the middle. Germline CDR1 SGHTA, CDR2 FQGNSA. The CDR3 totals 16 residues. Exclusion of a patient resulted from uncontrolled infection, other autoimmune disease, pregnancy or lactation. The diagnostic basis comprised clinical symptoms, serum thyroxine and TRAb, thyroid ultrasound and orbital computed tomography. The sample comprised peripheral blood or thyroid tissue (not recorded which). The clonotype originates from a man aged 18 to 30 with Graves' hyperthyroidism. The chain couples TRBV7-2 to TRBJ2-7; unclear D gene. The CDR3 loop reads CASSLVDPVMSYEQYF. The CDR3 bases are TGTGCCAGCAGCTTAGTAGACCCGGTGATGTCCTACGAGCAGTACTTC.